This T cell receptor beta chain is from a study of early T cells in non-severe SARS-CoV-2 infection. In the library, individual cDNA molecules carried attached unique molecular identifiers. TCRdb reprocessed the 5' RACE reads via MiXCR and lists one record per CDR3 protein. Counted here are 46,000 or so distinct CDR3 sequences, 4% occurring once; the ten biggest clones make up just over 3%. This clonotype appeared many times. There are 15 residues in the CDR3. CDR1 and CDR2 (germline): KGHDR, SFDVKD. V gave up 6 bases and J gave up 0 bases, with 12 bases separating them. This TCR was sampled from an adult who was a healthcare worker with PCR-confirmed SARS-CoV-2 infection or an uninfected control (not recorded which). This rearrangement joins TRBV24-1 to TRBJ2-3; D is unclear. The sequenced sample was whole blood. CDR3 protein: CATSSSYLSTDTQYF. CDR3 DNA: TGTGCCACCAGTTCCTCCTACCTTAGCACAGATACGCAGTATTTT.